One sample yielded the 23 T cell receptor beta chains listed below, sequenced in a study of cytomegalovirus exposure and HLA in healthy donors. The PCR contained 60 Vbeta and 13 Jbeta primers. Measured with immunoSEQ multiplex PCR; TCRdb has only the in-frame clones, and not every one. The sample lists 200,000 or so clones; approximately 88% were seen once. The sequenced sample consisted of PBMCs. Every receptor here comes from a boy between 10 and 17 years old in good health and CMV-seronegative.

The rearrangement uses TRBV5-6 and TRBJ1-6, with D tentatively TRBD1 (5 bases). Deletions cut 2 bases from V and 7 bases from J, with 19 bases between. The germline V gene encodes CDR1 SGHDT and CDR2 YYEEEE. The CDR3 runs to 17 residues. CDR3 protein: CASSLFRGTGGNSPLHF. The CDR3 bases are TGTGCCAGCAGCTTATTCCGGGGGACTGGGGGAAATTCACCCCTCCACTTT.

Turning to this clone: Other DNA sequences in this specimen translate into the identical CDR3. The chain couples TRBV5-4 to TRBJ2-7, with a tentative D call TRBD2 (6 bases). The CDR3 totals 15 residues. The V gene lost 1 base and the J gene lost 0 bases, with 11 bases spanning the gap. The germline V gene has CDR1 SGHNT and CDR2 YYREEE (reference sequence). CDR3 protein: CASSLSGGSSYEQYF. DNA of the CDR3: TGTGCCAGCAGCTTGTCTGGGGGGTCCTCCTACGAGCAGTACTTC.

V is TRBV6-5 and J is TRBJ2-5; D is ambiguous. The DNA end lines up better with TRBJ2-7; the J call may be wrong. This CDR3 is built from 11 residues. Germline CDR1 is MNHEY and CDR2 is SVGAGI. The DNA for the CDR3 is TGTGCCAGCAGTTACGAGGCCGAGCAGTACTTC. Protein: CASSYEAEQYF.

The CDR3 sequence is CASSYPFTGVGNQPQHF. CDR3 bases: TGTGCCAGCTCGTATCCGTTTACAGGGGTGGGCAATCAGCCCCAGCATTTT. This rearrangement joins TRBV18 to TRBJ1-5, with 7 bases aligning to TRBD1. This CDR3 has 17 amino acids. Germline trimming cut 6 bases from V and 2 bases from J; bases unmatched to any gene: 13. Per germline, CDR1 KGHSH and CDR2 LQKENI.

The rearrangement links TRBV13 to TRBJ2-3; 7 bases match TRBD1. Germline lookup yields CDR1 PRHDT and CDR2 FYEKMQ (reference sequence). The trim removed 5 bases at V and 5 bases at J, leaving 19 bases unmatched. The CDR3 contains 18 residues. The CDR3 protein is CASSTPQGPDPPGDTQYF. The CDR3, as DNA: TGTGCCAGCAGCACCCCACAGGGGCCTGATCCCCCGGGAGATACGCAGTATTTT. Using reference TRBV13 and TRBJ2-3 for the parts outside the CDR3, the full variable domain is AAGVIQSPRHLIKEKRETATLKCYPIPRHDTVYWYQQGPGQDPQFLISFYEKMQSDKGSIPDRFSAQQFSDYHSELNMSSLELGDSALYFCASSTPQGPDPPGDTQYFGPGTRLTVL.

The count of this clone is one. The chain is built from TRBV7-2 and TRBJ1-2; 7 bases line up with TRBD1. Germline trimming cut 0 bases from V and 4 bases from J; bases unmatched to any gene: 5. The CDR3 has 15 residues. Germline V CDR1 and CDR2: SGHTA, FQGNSA. As DNA, the CDR3 is TGTGCCAGCAGCTTAGCGGTAGGGGGCGGCTATGGCTACACCTTC. Its protein is CASSLAVGGGYGYTF.

The chain joins TRBV25-1 to TRBJ2-2, with TRBD2 identical over 8 bases. CDR3 size: 15 residues. CDR1 is MGHDK and CDR2 is SYGVNS in the germline V gene. Unmatched junction bases numbered 5, after V lost 4 bases and J lost 4 bases. The CDR3 loop reads CASSAYGRGTGELFF. The CDR3 coding sequence is TGTGCCAGCAGTGCGTACGGGAGGGGCACCGGGGAGCTGTTTTTT.

The chain is built from TRBV19 and TRBJ1-1; D is undetermined. Germline loops: CDR1 LNHDA, CDR2 SQIVND (reference sequence). V shed 0 bases and J shed 6 bases, with 11 bases lying between them. CDR3 size: 14 residues. CDR3 DNA: TGTGCCAGTAGTATAGATGCCGGTCGGGCTGAAGCTTTCTTT. This gives the protein CASSIDAGRAEAFF.

A few counts support this clone. The V gene is TRBV27, the J gene TRBJ2-7, with TRBD1 matching 8 bases. Trimming cost V 0 bases and J 7 bases; bases outside gene matches: 8. Germline CDR1 and CDR2: MNHEY and SMNVEV (reference sequence). The length of the CDR3 is 15 residues. The CDR3 reads CASSLSGRGPGEQYF. CDR3 nucleotides: TGTGCCAGCAGTTTATCAGGCAGGGGGCCGGGGGAGCAGTACTTC.

The rearrangement uses TRBV9 and TRBJ2-2; 8 positions match TRBD2. The CDR3 has 17 amino acids. Trimming took 2 bases from V and 5 from J; bases not matched to a gene: 11. Germline V gives CDR1 SGDLS, CDR2 YYNGEE. This CDR3 is CASSVPSGGALTGELFF. The CDR3, as DNA: TGTGCCAGCAGCGTTCCCAGCGGGGGAGCTTTAACCGGGGAGCTGTTTTTT.

The chain recombines TRBV5-5 with TRBJ1-6; D unclear. The length of the CDR3 is 13 residues. Germline CDR1 SGHKS, CDR2 YYEKEE (reference sequence). V lost 2 bases, J lost 7 bases, and 7 bases lay in between. The DNA of the CDR3 is TGTGCCAGCAGCTTAAGACTAAATTCACCCCTCCACTTT. This codes for CASSLRLNSPLHF. The full variable domain, its missing parts supplied by reference TRBV5-5 and TRBJ1-6, is DAGVTQSPTHLIKTRGQQVTLRCSPISGHKSVSWYQQVLGQGPQFIFQYYEKEERGRGNFPDRFSARQFPNYSSELNVNALLLGDSALYLCASSLRLNSPLHFGNGTRLTVT.

The chain uses TRBV2 and TRBJ2-7; TRBD1 is a possible D gene (6 bases). V dropped 5 bases and J dropped 2 bases, with 10 bases sitting between them. The CDR3 sequence is 13 residues long. Germline values: CDR1 SNHLY, CDR2 FYNNEI. For the CDR3, the DNA is TGTGCCAGCAGTCCTGGACAGACCTACGAGCAGTACTTC. Translated: CASSPGQTYEQYF.

The rearrangement uses TRBV5-1 and TRBJ2-7, with a tentative D call TRBD1 (6 bases). The V gene lost 2 bases and the J gene lost 2 bases, with 20 bases spanning the gap. Germline assignment: CDR1 SGHRS and CDR2 YFSETQ. The CDR3 contains 17 residues. CDR3 protein: CASSFQYAQGMPYEQYF. CDR3 bases: TGCGCCAGCAGCTTCCAATACGCCCAGGGGATGCCCTACGAGCAGTACTTC.

The V and J genes are TRBV7-2 and TRBJ2-1; TRBD2 matches at 8 bases. CDR1 and CDR2 from the germline V gene are SGHTA and FQGNSA. The CDR3 covers 14 residues. The V segment lost 3 bases and the J segment 4 bases; nucleotides outside the gene matches: 2. CDR3 DNA: TGTGCCAGCAGCTTCGGGGGGGGGTACAATGAGCAGTTCTTC. Translation: CASSFGGGYNEQFF. The complete variable domain, with remaining parts taken from reference TRBV7-2 and TRBJ2-1, reads GAGVSQSPSNKVTEKGKDVELRCDPISGHTALYWYRQSLGQGLEFLIYFQGNSAPDKSGLPSDRFSAERTGGSVSTLTIQRTQQEDSAVYLCASSFGGGYNEQFFGPGTRLTVL.

A few counts support this clone. The gene calls are TRBV19 and TRBJ1-1; D perhaps matches TRBD1 (5 bases). Per germline, CDR1 LNHDA and CDR2 SQIVND (reference sequence). Trimming left V 3 bases short and J 6 bases short, with 11 bases between. CDR3 size: 13 residues. The CDR3 sequence: CASSILGGAEAFF. CDR3 bases: TGTGCCAGTAGTATCTTGGGGGGGGCTGAAGCTTTCTTT.

The V gene is TRBV5-4, the J gene TRBJ1-2, with 8 bases aligning to TRBD1. Germline CDR1 reads SGHNT; CDR2 reads YYREEE (reference sequence). J lost 8 bases, V lost 0 bases, and 15 bases had no gene match. There are 17 residues in the CDR3. CDR3 bases: TGTGCCAGCAGCTTGGGTCTCATTGGACAGGGTGTGGGGGGCTACACCTTC. The encoded protein is CASSLGLIGQGVGGYTF.

This rearrangement joins TRBV29-1 to TRBJ1-4; TRBD1 might be the D (5 bases). V lost 0 bases, J lost 8 bases, and 16 bases lay in between. Germline V gene data show CDR1 as SQVTM and CDR2 as ANQGSEA. CDR3 length: 15 residues. DNA for the CDR3: TGCAGCGTTGAAGAGCAGGGACTCATTGGGGAAAAACTGTTTTTT. This sequence encodes CSVEEQGLIGEKLFF. Full variable domain (remainder filled in from reference TRBV29-1 and TRBJ1-4): SAVISQKPSRDICQRGTSLTIQCQVDSQVTMMFWYRQQPGQSLTLIATANQGSEATYESGFVIDKFPISRPNLTFSTLTVSNMSPEDSSIYLCSVEEQGLIGEKLFFGSGTQLSVL.

The V gene is TRBV5-1, the J gene TRBJ1-2, with a tentative D call TRBD1 (5 bases). This CDR3 region has 13 residues. The V end lost 1 base, the J end lost 3 bases, and 7 bases lay between the germline ends. Germline V gene sequence: CDR1 SGHRS, CDR2 YFSETQ. Here the CDR3 reads CASSLSGDYGYTF. The CDR3 DNA reads as TGCGCCAGCAGCTTGTCGGGGGACTATGGCTACACCTTC.

This chain joins TRBV6-1 and TRBJ2-7; no reliable D call. This CDR3 contains 13 residues. V shed 7 bases and J shed 2 bases, with 12 bases lying between them. CDR1 is MNHNS and CDR2 is SASEGT in the germline V gene. The CDR3 DNA sequence: TGTGCCAGCACGTCTACGGAGACCTACGAGCAGTACTTC. This sequence encodes CASTSTETYEQYF.

The chain employs TRBV6-5 and TRBJ2-1; TRBD1 might be the D (6 bases). This CDR3 is built from 13 residues. Germline-derived CDR1 and CDR2 are MNHEY and SVGAGI. Trimming cost V 7 bases and J 8 bases, with 15 bases left between them. Here the CDR3 DNA reads TGTGCCAGCACCCGGCAGGGGTGGGATGAGCAGTTCTTC. It encodes CASTRQGWDEQFF.

The J gene is TRBJ1-5, the V gene TRBV28, with D hard to call. CDR1 MDHEN and CDR2 SYDVKM come from the germline V gene. The CDR3 extends over 17 amino acids. The V and J ends lost 1 base and 3 bases respectively, with 16 bases between them. This CDR3 reads CASSLLFTRQINQPQHF. In DNA, the CDR3 is TGTGCCAGCAGTTTATTATTTACTAGGCAGATCAATCAGCCCCAGCATTTT.

This rearrangement joins TRBV18 to TRBJ1-4; no clear D gene. The ends were cut back, 6 bases at V and 8 bases at J, with 19 bases in the middle. The CDR3 is 15 amino acids. Germline values: CDR1 KGHSH, CDR2 LQKENI. CDR3 in amino acids: CASSRIGRDREKLFF. The CDR3 bases are TGTGCCAGCTCTCGAATTGGTCGGGATCGGGAAAAACTGTTTTTT.

This clone has only one observation. CDR3 DNA sequence: TGTGCCAGCAGCTTAGGAGACAGGGGGTCGGGCTACACCTTC. It specifies CASSLGDRGSGYTF. This chain joins TRBV7-2 and TRBJ1-2; 9 positions agree with TRBD1. CDR3 length: 14 residues. Trimming took 1 base from V and 8 from J; bases not matched to a gene: 5. Germline assignment: CDR1 SGHTA and CDR2 FQGNSA.